Listed here is a single T cell receptor (beta chain). No antigen is known for it. No qualities accompany the bases; no much larger clone lies one base away. The sample's time point, from its label and the paper: longitudinal time-point 3. The healthy controls were volunteers from blood banks in Maryland, USA. For unsorted PBMC libraries, 2 million PBMCs were used after storage in RNAlater at -80 degrees C until RNA extraction. Peripheral blood was subjected to Ficoll-Hypaque density gradient centrifugation to isolate PBMCs, which were then cryopreserved in liquid nitrogen. The data originate from a study of neurological immune-mediated disorders (dated by TCRdb to between 2018 and 2020). Looking at the study overall: Peripheral blood TCR-beta repertoires from HTLV-I-associated myelopathy (HAM/TSP) patients, multiple sclerosis patients and healthy controls were compared by UMI-based sequencing. Longitudinal HAM/TSP donors and healthy donors each had 3 time-points at intervals of about 3-45 months. The cohort included some 66 subjects: some 14 with HAM/TSP, some 35 with multiple sclerosis, and 20 healthy controls. The 90 to 120 TCR-beta libraries covered PBMC samples along with longitudinal samples, technical triplicates, and paired sorted CD4+ and CD8+ T-cell subsets. What the work shows at the level of the full study, not this receptor alone: Expanded clones from different subjects shared no identical CDR3 amino acid sequences, which suggests that TCR-beta repertoires were private in all groups. TCR clonal expansion was greatest in HAM/TSP patients and smallest in MS patients, who ranked below even healthy controls.

cDNA was synthesized by template-switch 5'RACE using a primer carrying a 10-nucleotide random unique molecular identifier by which each TCR transcript was tagged. Each sequencing run produced over 160 million TCR-beta sequences covering 15-18 subjects. The RNeasy kit was used for extraction of total RNA. Using the KAPA Real-time Library Amplification kit, TCR-beta VDJ regions were amplified with primers for the TCR constant region and the 5'RACE anchor. A first PCR added sample indexes and Illumina adaptors, and a second PCR then raised library yield. After Ampure bead purification, the roughly 650 bp TCR product was size-selected on a 2% E-gel SizeSelection system. Before pooling, library quality was assessed on a Bioanalyzer, concentration was determined with Qubit, and library quantification was performed with the Kapa Library Quantification kit. Paired-end 2 x 150 bp sequencing of the libraries was performed on an Illumina HiSeq 2500. To increase sequence diversity, about 23-32% phiX was spiked into each library pool. The published analysis was carried out like this. The UMI-based MiGEC pipeline processed quality-filtered reads and removed over 85% of raw TCR sequences during error correction. IMGT germline references were used for aligning VDJ genes, and each clonotype was defined as a unique CDR3 amino acid sequence together with its V-J genes. Clonal expansion, Shannon diversity and CDR3 relatedness (CalcPairwiseDistances, ClusterSamples) were evaluated with VDJtools, and phylogenetic trees were built with CLCbio workbench. Clones with at least 8 unique UMIs were defined as expanded, with this threshold being based on coefficient-of-variation modelling across technical triplicates. TCRdb applied fastp at Q25 and MiXCR to the public reads, then kept only in-frame beta chains. When rows share a CDR3 protein, they turn into one entry using the most common DNA and genes. These V and J calls originate from TCRdb's pipeline instead of the authors' own analysis. This sample lists about 50,000 distinct CDR3 sequences; roughly 8.8% were detected once. The ten largest clones add up to about 1.9% of the sample.

There are 15 amino acids in the CDR3, from cysteine to phenylalanine inclusive. The kept DNA is CDR3 alone, 45 bases in frame from the first base. V loses 4 bases of germline sequence and J loses 0 bases, and the interval between the two ends is 12 bases. According to the germline V gene (reference sequence), CDR1 reads LGHDT and CDR2 reads YNNKEL. This receptor chain uses TRBV3-1 and TRBJ1-1, with TRBD1 as a weak D call on 5 bases. The sample comprised PBMCs. The sequence was collected from a woman aged 40-49 years in good health. For the CDR3, the sequence is CASSPTGTLNTEAFF. The DNA reads TGTGCCAGCAGCCCCACGGGGACTTTGAACACTGAAGCTTTCTTT.